This TCR beta chain appears in the sequencing data of a study of graft-versus-host responses after intestinal transplantation. Study-wide results and caveats: Marrow from the recipient contained GvH clones, some of which had appeared first in ileum or blood.

A note on this clone: Its antigen remains unidentified.

The CDR3 runs to 15 residues. The germline CDR1 and CDR2 sequences are SGHTS and YDEGEE. Trimming removed 4 bases at V and 0 bases at J, with 11 bases between. Clones were read by immunoSEQ multiplex PCR, and TCRdb kept only the in-frame ones, dropping some. Altogether 90,000 to 130,000 clones are present, around 94% being singletons, with the ten largest covering more than 0.9%. The genes are TRBV5-8 and TRBJ1-5; TRBD1 might be the D (6 bases). The sample consisted of unstimulated CD8+ T cells sorted from spleen or lymph node cells, taken before transplant. This sequence was found in a human donor who was the organ donor for an intestinal transplant. CDR3: CASSRTVFSNQPQHF. CDR3 DNA sequence: TGTGCCAGCAGCCGGACAGTTTTTAGCAATCAGCCCCAGCATTTT.